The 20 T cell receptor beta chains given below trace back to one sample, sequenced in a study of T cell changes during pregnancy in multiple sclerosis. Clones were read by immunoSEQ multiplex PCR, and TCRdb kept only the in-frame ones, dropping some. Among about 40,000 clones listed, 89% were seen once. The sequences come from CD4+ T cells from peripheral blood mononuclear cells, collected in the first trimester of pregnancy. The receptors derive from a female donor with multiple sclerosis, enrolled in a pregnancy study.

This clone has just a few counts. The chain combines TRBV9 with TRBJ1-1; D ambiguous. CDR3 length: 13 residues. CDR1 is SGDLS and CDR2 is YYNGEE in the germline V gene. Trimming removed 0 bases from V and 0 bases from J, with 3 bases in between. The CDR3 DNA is TGTGCCAGCAGCGTAGCCATGAACACTGAAGCTTTCTTT. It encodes CASSVAMNTEAFF.

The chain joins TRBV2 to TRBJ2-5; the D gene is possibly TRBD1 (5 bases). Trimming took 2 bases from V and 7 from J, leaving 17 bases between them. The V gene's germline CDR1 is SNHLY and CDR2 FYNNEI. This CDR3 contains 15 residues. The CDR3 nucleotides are TGTGCCAGCAGTGAAACCAGGGCCGGCCAGGGGACCCAGTACTTC. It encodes CASSETRAGQGTQYF.

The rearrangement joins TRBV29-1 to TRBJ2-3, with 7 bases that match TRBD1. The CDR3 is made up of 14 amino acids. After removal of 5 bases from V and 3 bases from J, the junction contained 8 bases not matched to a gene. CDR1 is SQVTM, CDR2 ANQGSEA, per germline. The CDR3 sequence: CSVRQGVGTDTQYF. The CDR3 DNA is TGCAGCGTTCGCCAGGGGGTTGGGACAGATACGCAGTATTTT.

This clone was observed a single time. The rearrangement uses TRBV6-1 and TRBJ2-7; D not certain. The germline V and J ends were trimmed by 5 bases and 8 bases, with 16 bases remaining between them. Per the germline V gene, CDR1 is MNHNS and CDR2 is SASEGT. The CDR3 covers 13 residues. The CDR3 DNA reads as TGTGCCAGCAGTTTTGCAGGCAAGGCCCAGCAGTACTTC. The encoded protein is CASSFAGKAQQYF.

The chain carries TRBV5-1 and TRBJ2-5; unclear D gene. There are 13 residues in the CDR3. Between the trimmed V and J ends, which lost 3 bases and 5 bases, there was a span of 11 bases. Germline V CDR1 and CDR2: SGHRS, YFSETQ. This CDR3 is CASSSGPRETQYF. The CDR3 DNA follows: TGCGCCAGCAGCTCAGGTCCCCGGGAGACCCAGTACTTC.

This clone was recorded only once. Here the CDR3 DNA reads TGCAGCCTTCGAAGCGGGGATACGCAGTATTTT. Residues: CSLRSGDTQYF. J is TRBJ2-3 and V is TRBV29-1; a weak D match, TRBD2 (6 bases). This CDR3 comprises 11 residues. The germline V gene has CDR1 SQVTM and CDR2 ANQGSEA. With 8 bases removed from V and 6 bases from J, the gap between germline ends came to 12 bases.

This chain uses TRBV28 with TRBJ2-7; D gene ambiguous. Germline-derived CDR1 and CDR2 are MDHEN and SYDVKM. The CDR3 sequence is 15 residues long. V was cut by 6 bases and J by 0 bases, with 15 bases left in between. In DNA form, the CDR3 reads TGTGCCAGCAGCGAACTCCCCCGTAGCTCCTACGAGCAGTACTTC. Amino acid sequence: CASSELPRSSYEQYF.

The CDR3 sequence: CASSWTAGYTF. CDR3 bases: TGTGCCAGCAGTTGGACAGCTGGCTACACCTTC. The chain combines TRBV25-1 with TRBJ1-2, with D perhaps matching TRBD1 (6 bases). This CDR3 contains 11 residues. V was clipped by 5 bases and J by 7 bases, with 8 bases between them. Germline CDR1 MGHDK, CDR2 SYGVNS.

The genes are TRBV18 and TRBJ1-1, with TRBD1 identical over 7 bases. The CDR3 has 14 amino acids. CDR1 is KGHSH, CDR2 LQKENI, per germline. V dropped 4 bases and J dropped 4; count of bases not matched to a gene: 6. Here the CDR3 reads CASSLGQESTEAFF. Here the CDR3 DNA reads TGTGCCAGCTCACTAGGACAGGAGAGCACTGAAGCTTTCTTT.

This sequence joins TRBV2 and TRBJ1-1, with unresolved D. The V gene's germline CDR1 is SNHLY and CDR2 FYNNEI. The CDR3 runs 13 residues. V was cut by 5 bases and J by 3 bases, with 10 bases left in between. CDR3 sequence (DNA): TGTGCCAGCAGTTATACTCTGGACACTGAAGCTTTCTTT. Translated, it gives CASSYTLDTEAFF.

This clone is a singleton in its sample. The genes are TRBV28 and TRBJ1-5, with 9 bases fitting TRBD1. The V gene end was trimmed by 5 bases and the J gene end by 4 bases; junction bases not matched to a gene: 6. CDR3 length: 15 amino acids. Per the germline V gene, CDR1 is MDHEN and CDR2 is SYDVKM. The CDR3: CASSGQGLGNQPQHF. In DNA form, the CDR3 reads TGTGCCAGCAGTGGACAGGGGTTGGGGAATCAGCCCCAGCATTTT.

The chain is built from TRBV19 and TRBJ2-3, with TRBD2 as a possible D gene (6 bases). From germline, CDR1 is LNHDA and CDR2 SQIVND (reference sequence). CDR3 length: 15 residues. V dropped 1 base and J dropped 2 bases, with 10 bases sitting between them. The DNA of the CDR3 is TGTGCCAGTAGTATAGTAGGGACTTTCACAGATACGCAGTATTTT. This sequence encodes CASSIVGTFTDTQYF.

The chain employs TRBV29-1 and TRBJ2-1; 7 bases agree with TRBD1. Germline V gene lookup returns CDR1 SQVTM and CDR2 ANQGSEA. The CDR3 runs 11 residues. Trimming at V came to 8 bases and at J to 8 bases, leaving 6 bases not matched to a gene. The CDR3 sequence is CSMDRYHEQFF. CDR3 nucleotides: TGCAGCATGGACAGGTACCATGAGCAGTTCTTC.

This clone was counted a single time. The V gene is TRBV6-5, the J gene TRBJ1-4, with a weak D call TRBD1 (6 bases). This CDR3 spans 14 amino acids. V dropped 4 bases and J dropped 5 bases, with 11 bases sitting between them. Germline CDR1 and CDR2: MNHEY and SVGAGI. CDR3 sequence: CASSSGTPNEKLFF. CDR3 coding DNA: TGTGCCAGCAGTTCCGGGACACCAAATGAAAAACTGTTTTTT.

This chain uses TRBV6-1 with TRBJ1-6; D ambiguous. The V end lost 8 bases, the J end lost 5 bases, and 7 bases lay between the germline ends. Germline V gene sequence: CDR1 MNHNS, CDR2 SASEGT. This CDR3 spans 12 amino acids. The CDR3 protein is CASVRDNSPLHF. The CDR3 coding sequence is TGTGCCAGCGTTCGGGATAATTCACCCCTCCACTTT.

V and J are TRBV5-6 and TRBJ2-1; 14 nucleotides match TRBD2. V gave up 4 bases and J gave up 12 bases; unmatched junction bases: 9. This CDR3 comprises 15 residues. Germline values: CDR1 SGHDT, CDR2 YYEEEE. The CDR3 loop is CASSMTSGGDLGQFF. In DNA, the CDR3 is TGTGCCAGCAGCATGACTAGCGGGGGGGACCTGGGGCAGTTCTTC.

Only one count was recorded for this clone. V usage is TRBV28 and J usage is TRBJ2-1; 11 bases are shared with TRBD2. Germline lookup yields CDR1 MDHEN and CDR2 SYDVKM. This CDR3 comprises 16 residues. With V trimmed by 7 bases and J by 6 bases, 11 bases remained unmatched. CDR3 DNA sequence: TGTGCCAGCAATAGTCACGGGACTAGCGGAATCAATGAGCAGTTCTTC. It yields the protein CASNSHGTSGINEQFF.

CDR3 protein: CASSQGGGINYGYTF. In DNA form, the CDR3 reads TGTGCCAGCAGTCAAGGGGGAGGGATTAACTATGGCTACACCTTC. The V call is TRBV25-1, the J call TRBJ1-2; the D gene is possibly TRBD1 (6 bases). This CDR3 is built from 15 residues. The germline gives CDR1 MGHDK, CDR2 SYGVNS. Trimming removed 5 bases from V and 1 base from J, with 14 bases in between.

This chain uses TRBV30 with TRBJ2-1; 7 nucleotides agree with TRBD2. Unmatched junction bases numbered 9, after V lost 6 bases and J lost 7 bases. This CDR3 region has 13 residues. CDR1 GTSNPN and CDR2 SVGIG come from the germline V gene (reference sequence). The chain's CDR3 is CACQNAAGNEQFF. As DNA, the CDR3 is TGTGCCTGTCAAAATGCAGCGGGAAATGAGCAGTTCTTC.

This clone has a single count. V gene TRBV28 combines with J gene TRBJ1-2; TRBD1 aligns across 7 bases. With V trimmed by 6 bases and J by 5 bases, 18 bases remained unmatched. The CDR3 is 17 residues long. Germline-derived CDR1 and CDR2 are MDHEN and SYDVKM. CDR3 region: CASSPGTENLPRYGYTF. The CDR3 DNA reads TGTGCCAGCAGCCCAGGGACAGAAAACCTGCCTCGGTATGGCTACACCTTC.